The rows below give T cell receptor beta chains drawn from one sample of a study of blood T cells in healthy people across ages. A single record per CDR3 protein comes from TCRdb applying MiXCR to the 5' RACE reads. This sample has approximately 600,000 distinct CDR3 sequences, with 58% found just once. Source material: blood. The receptors stem from a man aged 55 to 69 in good health. The CDR3 runs from the conserved cysteine through the conserved F or W. The D gene is left open where the match is weak. The listing skips clone size in some rows; elsewhere it reads once, few, many or a size class.

J	length	D	V	size	DNA	CDR3
TRBJ2-5	13	TRBD2	TRBV20-1	-	TGCAGTGCATCTATAGCGGGTTTGGAGACCCAGTACTTC	CSASIAGLETQYF
TRBJ1-1	21	-	TRBV19	-	TGTGCCAGTAGTGGCCCCACGATTGGTAGTGGCCCCACAAGGCTGAACACTGAAGCTTTCTTT	CASSGPTIGSGPTRLNTEAFF
TRBJ2-4	13	-	TRBV7-2	-	TGTGCCAGCAGCCCCCTGGGGGGAGTCATTCAGTACTTC	CASSPLGGVIQYF
TRBJ2-1	16	TRBD2	TRBV5-4	-	TGTGCCAGCAGCTTGGATCGGACTAGCGACTACAATGAGCAGTTCTTC	CASSLDRTSDYNEQFF
TRBJ1-6	14	-	TRBV20-1	-	TGCAGTGCTAGTCGAAGGTGGGATAATTCACCCCTCCACTTT	CSASRRWDNSPLHF
TRBJ2-5	14	TRBD1	TRBV15	many	TGTGCCACCAGCAGGGACAGGGGGCAAGAGACCCAGTACTTC	CATSRDRGQETQYF
TRBJ1-1	15	-	TRBV9	-	TGTGCCAGCAGCGTAGGTGCGGCCACTTCCCCTGAAGCTTTCTTT	CASSVGAATSPEAFF
TRBJ2-3	14	TRBD1	TRBV18	once	TGTGCCAGCTCACGATCCGACAGGGGAGATACGCAGTATTTT	CASSRSDRGDTQYF
TRBJ1-1	16	-	TRBV29-1	-	TGCAGCGTTGAGGGATTGAGAGGAGCAATGAACACTGAAGCTTTCTTT	CSVEGLRGAMNTEAFF
TRBJ2-3	15	-	TRBV18	-	TGTGCCAGCTCCCCTCGAGGAGGGCTCACAGATACGCAGTATTTT	CASSPRGGLTDTQYF
TRBJ2-2	16	-	TRBV9	many	TGTGCCAGCAGCCCCCAGGGAGGGGGGATCACCGGGGAGCTGTTTTTT	CASSPQGGGITGELFF
TRBJ2-1	13	TRBD1	TRBV3-1	few	TGTGCCAGCAGCCAGGACAGGGTCGGCGCGCAGTTCTTC	CASSQDRVGAQFF
TRBJ2-2	15	TRBD1	TRBV6-6	-	TGTGCCAGCAGCCGTCCCGGGACAGGGACCGGGGAGCTGTTTTTT	CASSRPGTGTGELFF
TRBJ2-5	15	-	TRBV5-1	-	TGCGCCAGCAAAGGGGCCGACGCCACCCAAGAGACCCAGTACTTC	CASKGADATQETQYF
TRBJ2-5	17	TRBD2	TRBV4-2	-	TGTGCCAGCAGCCAAGATCTTCTAGCGGTGTACCAAGAGACCCAGTACTTC	CASSQDLLAVYQETQYF
TRBJ2-7	15	-	TRBV5-6	few	TGTGCCAGCAGGGCCGCGGGTGTGGACCCCTACGAGCAGTACTTC	CASRAAGVDPYEQYF
TRBJ2-7	13	-	TRBV20-1	-	TGCAGTGCTAGAGATGGCAGGGAGGCGGAGCAGTACTTC	CSARDGREAEQYF
TRBJ1-2	15	-	TRBV12-3/TRBV12-4	-	TGTGCCAGCAGTTCCCAGCCACTAGGGGTGTATGGCTACACCTTC	CASSSQPLGVYGYTF
TRBJ2-3	14	-	TRBV3-1	few	TGTGCCAGCAGCCAAGACGTGGTTTCAGATACGCAGTATTTT	CASSQDVVSDTQYF
TRBJ2-4	15	TRBD1	TRBV28	-	TGTGCCAGCAGTTATCCGGGACAGGCCAAAAACATTCAGTACTTC	CASSYPGQAKNIQYF
TRBJ2-2	13	-	TRBV3-1	-	TGTGCCAGCAGCCAAAGCGGAACCGGGGAGCTGTTTTTT	CASSQSGTGELFF
TRBJ2-5	14	-	TRBV29-1	-	TGCAGCGTTCCAGATAAATACCCACAAGAGACCCAGTACTTC	CSVPDKYPQETQYF
TRBJ2-3	16	-	TRBV20-1	-	TGCAGTGCTAGAGATCTATCCGAAAAAAGAGCAGATACGCAGTATTTT	CSARDLSEKRADTQYF
TRBJ1-1	14	-	TRBV7-2	-	TGTGCCAGCAGCATACCGGGACACCTCACTGAAGCTTTCTTT	CASSIPGHLTEAFF
TRBJ2-3	12	-	TRBV12-3/TRBV12-4	-	TGTGCCAGCAGGGACCACACAGATACGCAGTATTTT	CASRDHTDTQYF
TRBJ2-3	15	-	TRBV4-1	-	TGCGCCAGCAGCCCAGTTCTGGGCCACACAGATACGCAGTATTTT	CASSPVLGHTDTQYF
TRBJ2-1	14	TRBD2	TRBV29-1	-	TGCAGCGTTGAAGGTGGGGGGGGGAGTCGGGAGCAGTTCTTC	CSVEGGGGSREQFF
TRBJ2-1	13	-	TRBV6-5	-	TGTGCCAGCAGATGGGTAGCCAACAATGAGCAGTTCTTC	CASRWVANNEQFF
TRBJ2-6	20	TRBD1	TRBV4-1	few	TGCGCCAGCAGCCAGACGATTTTCCCGGGACAGAGCTCTGGGGCCAACGTCCTGACTTTC	CASSQTIFPGQSSGANVLTF